Listed below are T cell receptor beta chains from one sample, sequenced in a study of T cells in localized non-small cell lung cancer. Clones were read by immunoSEQ multiplex PCR, and TCRdb kept only the in-frame ones, dropping some. Of about 16,000 clones in the sample, around 90% are singletons; the top ten hold 1.2%. The material sequenced was peripheral blood mononuclear cells, taken before any cancer treatment. These TCRs come from a woman aged 40 to 75 with stage III lung adenocarcinoma. The CDR3 runs from the conserved cysteine through the conserved F or W. A D gene is named only where the DNA matches it firmly. Some rows mark clone size as missing; the rest say once, few, many or name a class of expanded clone.

>TRBV28|TRBJ2-1|TRBD2|NA
TGTGCCAGTTTAGCGGGGGGGATTGAGCAGTTCTTC
CASLAGGIEQFF
>TRBV19|TRBJ1-1|TRBD1|few
TGTGCCAGTAGTCGCGTCCAGGGGGCCCACACTGAAGCTTTCTTT
CASSRVQGAHTEAFF
>TRBV4-1|TRBJ2-7|NA|NA
TGCGCCAGCAGCCAAGAGGGGCCTGGCGAGCAGTACTTC
CASSQEGPGEQYF
>TRBV14|TRBJ1-2|NA|NA
TGTGCCAGCAGCCAAGAGATGGCAGGAGCCTATGGCTACACCTTC
CASSQEMAGAYGYTF
>TRBV11-3|TRBJ2-5|NA|NA
TGTGCCAGCAGCTTAGGCCGCGGGACAGTAGAGACCCAGTACTTC
CASSLGRGTVETQYF
>TRBV12-5|TRBJ2-2|TRBD2|NA
TGTGCTAGTGGTTTGGTACCCGACGGGCAAGCGGGAGGCCACGGGGAGCTGTTTTTT
CASGLVPDGQAGGHGELFF
>TRBV13|TRBJ2-1|TRBD2|once
TGTGCCAGCAGCTTAAGCGGCGGGGGATACAATGAGCAGTTCTTC
CASSLSGGGYNEQFF
>TRBV30|TRBJ2-7|TRBD2|once
TGTGCCTGGAGTGTCAGCGGGGGAACGGGCGAGCAGTACTTC
CAWSVSGGTGEQYF
>TRBV6-5|TRBJ1-4|NA|NA
TGTGCCAGCAGCCCCCGGCAGGGCACTAATGAAAAACTGTTTTTT
CASSPRQGTNEKLFF
>TRBV10-3|TRBJ1-2|NA|NA
TGTGCCATCAGTCAAGGACAGTATAGCTATGGCTACACCTTC
CAISQGQYSYGYTF
>TRBV4-2|TRBJ2-1|TRBD2|NA
TGTGCCAGCAGCCAAACCGCTAGCGGGGGGGCCGGGAATGAGCAGTTCTTC
CASSQTASGGAGNEQFF
>TRBV19|TRBJ2-6|NA|NA
TGTGCCAGTAGCTCGTATTCCTCTGGGGCCAACGTCCTGACTTTC
CASSSYSSGANVLTF
>TRBV19|TRBJ1-1|TRBD1|once
TGTGCCAGTAGAGGGACAGGGGGCCTTATGAACACTGAAGCTTTCTTT
CASRGTGGLMNTEAFF
>TRBV5-1|TRBJ1-6|TRBD1|NA
TGCGCCAGCAGCTTGAGGGACAGGAGCTCCTATAATTCACCCCTCCACTTT
CASSLRDRSSYNSPLHF
>TRBV30|TRBJ1-1|NA|once
TGTGCCTGGACCGGGCTGCTTAACGAAGCTTTCTTT
CAWTGLLNEAFF
>TRBV5-1|TRBJ2-5|NA|NA
TGCGCCAGCAGCCCCGCGGGGGCCCACTCCCGGGAGACCCAGTACTTC
CASSPAGAHSRETQYF
>TRBV7-9|TRBJ2-3|TRBD2|NA
TGTGCCAGCAGCTTAATAGCGGGGAGCACAGATACGCAGTATTTT
CASSLIAGSTDTQYF
>TRBV28|TRBJ2-1|TRBD2|NA
TGTGCCAGCACGCAGGGAGTAGCGGGGGGTAATGAGCAGTTCTTC
CASTQGVAGGNEQFF
>TRBV10-2|TRBJ1-5|TRBD1|once
TGCGCCAGCAGCCCCGGACAGGGGAGCAATCAGCCCCAGCATTTT
CASSPGQGSNQPQHF
>TRBV5-1|TRBJ2-5|TRBD2|NA
TGCGCCAGCAGCCCGGGGACTAGCGGGGGGCTTGCGCTGACCCAGTACTTC
CASSPGTSGGLALTQYF
>TRBV9|TRBJ2-1|NA|NA
TGTGCCAGCAGCGTAGCAGGGGCCTTCTACAATGAGCAGTTCTTC
CASSVAGAFYNEQFF
>TRBV15|TRBJ2-3|TRBD1|once
TGTGCCACCAGCAGACCCGGACAGGGAAGGGGCACAGATACGCAGTATTTT
CATSRPGQGRGTDTQYF
>TRBV30|TRBJ2-7|TRBD2|NA
TGTGCCTGGGGACTAGCGGACTACGAGCAGTACTTC
CAWGLADYEQYF
>TRBV6-1|TRBJ2-7|NA|NA
TGTGCCAGCAGTGGTCGCCCAGTCTACGAGCAGTACTTC
CASSGRPVYEQYF
>TRBV9|TRBJ2-2|TRBD2|once
TGTGCCAGCAGCGTACTAGCGGGGGCCTTGGGGGAGCTGTTTTTT
CASSVLAGALGELFF
>TRBV30|TRBJ2-7|TRBD1|NA
TGTGCCCAGACCAGGGGGTTATACGAGCAGTACTTC
CAQTRGLYEQYF
>TRBV4-1|TRBJ1-1|NA|NA
TGCGCCAGCAGCCCTTTACACCCCCAGGGGATGAACACTGAAGCTTTCTTT
CASSPLHPQGMNTEAFF
>TRBV7-3|TRBJ1-1|NA|NA
TGTGCCAGCAGCTTAAATTGGGAGACTGAAGCTTTCTTT
CASSLNWETEAFF
>TRBV5-1|TRBJ2-1|NA|NA
TGCGCCAGCAGCCAGGCAGGGCCTTGGCAGGGGGGAAGAGACAATGAGCAGTTCTTC
CASSQAGPWQGGRDNEQFF
>TRBV5-6|TRBJ1-6|NA|NA
TGTGCCAGCAGCTTGGAGGTCAGGGAGAACTCACCCCTCCACTTT
CASSLEVRENSPLHF
>TRBV10-3|TRBJ1-6|NA|NA
TGTGCCATCAGTGAGTCCCGAAACTTAAATTCACCCCTCCACTTT
CAISESRNLNSPLHF
>TRBV6-1|TRBJ2-3|NA|NA
TGTGCCAGCAGTGAAGCAAGGTCTCTTCAGGGGAGAAATTCAGATACGCAGTATTTT
CASSEARSLQGRNSDTQYF
>TRBV19|TRBJ2-2|NA|NA
TGTGCCAGTAGTATACTGCGAGCTGGGGAGCTGTTTTTT
CASSILRAGELFF
>TRBV5-1|TRBJ1-6|TRBD1|NA
TGCGCCAGCAGCTTCCAAAGACAGGGAAAGGATTCACCCCTCCACTTT
CASSFQRQGKDSPLHF
>TRBV30|TRBJ1-4|NA|NA
TGTGCCTGGAGTGTAGAAACGGATTGGAATGAAAAACTGTTTTTT
CAWSVETDWNEKLFF
>TRBV19|TRBJ1-3|NA|once
TGTGCCAGTAGCCGGGGCTCCTCCTCTGGAAACACCATATATTTT
CASSRGSSSGNTIYF
>TRBV5-5|TRBJ2-7|TRBD1|NA
TGTGCCAGCAGCCTCCAGGTCGGGACAGGGACTCTCGAGCAGTACTTC
CASSLQVGTGTLEQYF
>TRBV7-6|TRBJ2-5|TRBD2|NA
TGTGCCAGCAGCTCCCTAGCGGGGAGCCAAGAGACCCAGTACTTC
CASSSLAGSQETQYF
>TRBV6-5|TRBJ1-3|NA|NA
TGTGCCAGCAGTTACTCGATGGCAGGGGCTGGAAACACCATATATTTT
CASSYSMAGAGNTIYF
>TRBV5-1|TRBJ2-5|NA|NA
TGCGCCAGCAGCTTGTCGTCGGGTCAAGAGACCCAGTACTTC
CASSLSSGQETQYF
>TRBV6-5|TRBJ2-2|NA|NA
TGTGCCAGCAGTTACCGCCGGGCGCAGAACACCGGGGAGCTGTTTTTT
CASSYRRAQNTGELFF
>TRBV27|TRBJ1-5|NA|NA
TGTGCCAGCAGTTTTCAGGGGTCCCCAATCAGAGCCCAGCATTTT
CASSFQGSPIRAQHF
>TRBV7-2|TRBJ1-1|NA|few
TGTGCCAGCAGCTTAGAACAGGGCACTGAAGCTTTCTTT
CASSLEQGTEAFF
>TRBV19|TRBJ2-5|NA|NA
TGTGCCAGTAGTTCAGGAGGCGGAGAGCAAGAGACCCAGTACTTC
CASSSGGGEQETQYF
>TRBV19|TRBJ2-3|TRBD2|once
TGTGCCAGTAGTCCGACTAGCAGCAGCACAGATACGCAGTATTTT
CASSPTSSSTDTQYF
>TRBV4-1|TRBJ2-7|NA|NA
TGCGCCAGCAGCCAAGGGTTGAGGGTCTACGCGTCCGACGAGCAGTACTTC
CASSQGLRVYASDEQYF
>TRBV11-2|TRBJ2-1|NA|NA
TGTGCCAGCCAGACGGATAACAATGAGCAGTTCTTC
CASQTDNNEQFF
>TRBV5-1|TRBJ1-3|NA|NA
TGCGCCAGCAGCTTGAGCCCGGGCAGCTCTGGAAACACCATATATTTT
CASSLSPGSSGNTIYF
>TRBV11-3|TRBJ1-1|NA|NA
TGTGCCAGCAGCTTAGGCGGAGAGGTGAACACTGAAGCTTTCTTT
CASSLGGEVNTEAFF
>TRBV29-1|TRBJ2-3|NA|NA
TGCAGCGGGAACGGTGGGGCGGGGAACACAGATACGCAGTATTTT
CSGNGGAGNTDTQYF
>TRBV19|TRBJ1-1|NA|once
TGTGCCAGTAGTATAGTCGGAACTACCCCTGAAGCTTTCTTT
CASSIVGTTPEAFF